The entry below gives a single T cell receptor (beta chain) sequence along with its context. Its cognate antigen is unknown. The data were obtained in a study of T cell responses to AZD1222 COVID-19 vaccine. Sequenced by immunoSEQ multiplex PCR; TCRdb stores in-frame clones only, minus some. The data show about 180,000 clones, with approximately 92% seen just once and about 3% held by the top ten. V was cut by 9 bases and J by 4 bases, with 18 bases left in between. CDR3 length: 14 residues. Per the germline V gene, CDR1 is MNHEY and CDR2 is SVGAGI. Study-level points and caveats: Mostly white British, mostly female donors; authors suggested clonal diversity may be underestimated.

This receptor was taken from an adult in good health. This specimen was peripheral blood, taken on day 0 of AZD1222 vaccination. The V and J genes are TRBV6-5 and TRBJ2-5; possibly TRBD2 for D (7 bases). The CDR3 DNA reads as TGTGCCAGGGGGGGGAGCACAGGGCCAGAGACCCAGTACTTC. Translation gives CARGGSTGPETQYF.